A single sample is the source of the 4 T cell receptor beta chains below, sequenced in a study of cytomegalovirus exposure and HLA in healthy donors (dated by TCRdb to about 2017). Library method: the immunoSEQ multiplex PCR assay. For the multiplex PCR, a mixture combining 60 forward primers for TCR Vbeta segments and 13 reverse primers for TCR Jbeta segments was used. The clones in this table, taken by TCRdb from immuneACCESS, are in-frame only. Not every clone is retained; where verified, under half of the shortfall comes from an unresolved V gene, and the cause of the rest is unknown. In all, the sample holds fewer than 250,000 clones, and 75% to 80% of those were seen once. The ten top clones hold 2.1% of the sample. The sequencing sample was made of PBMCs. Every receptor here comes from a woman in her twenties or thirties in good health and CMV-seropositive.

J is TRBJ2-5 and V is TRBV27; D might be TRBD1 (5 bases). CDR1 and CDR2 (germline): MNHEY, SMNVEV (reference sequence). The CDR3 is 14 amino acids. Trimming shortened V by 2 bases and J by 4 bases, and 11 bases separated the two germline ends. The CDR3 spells CASSLDRDRETQYF. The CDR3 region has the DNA TGTGCCAGCAGTTTAGACAGAGACCGAGAGACCCAGTACTTC.

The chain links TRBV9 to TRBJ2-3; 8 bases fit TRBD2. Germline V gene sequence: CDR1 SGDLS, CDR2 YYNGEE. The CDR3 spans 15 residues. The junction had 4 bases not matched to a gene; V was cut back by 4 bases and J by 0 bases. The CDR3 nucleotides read TGTGCCAGCAGCCCTAGCGGGTATAGCACAGATACGCAGTATTTT. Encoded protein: CASSPSGYSTDTQYF.

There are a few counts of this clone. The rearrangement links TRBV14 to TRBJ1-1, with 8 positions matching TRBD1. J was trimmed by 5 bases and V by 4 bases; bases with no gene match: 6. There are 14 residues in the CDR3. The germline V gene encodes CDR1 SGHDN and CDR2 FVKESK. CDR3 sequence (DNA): TGTGCCAGCAGCCGTTGGACAGGGCAGACTGAAGCTTTCTTT. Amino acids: CASSRWTGQTEAFF.

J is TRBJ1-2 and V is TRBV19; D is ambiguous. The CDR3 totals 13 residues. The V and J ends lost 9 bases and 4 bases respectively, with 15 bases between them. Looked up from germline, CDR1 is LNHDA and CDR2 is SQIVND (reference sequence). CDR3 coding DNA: TGTGCCAGCAGGCCTGGGTTTTCCTATGGCTACACCTTC. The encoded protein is CASRPGFSYGYTF.